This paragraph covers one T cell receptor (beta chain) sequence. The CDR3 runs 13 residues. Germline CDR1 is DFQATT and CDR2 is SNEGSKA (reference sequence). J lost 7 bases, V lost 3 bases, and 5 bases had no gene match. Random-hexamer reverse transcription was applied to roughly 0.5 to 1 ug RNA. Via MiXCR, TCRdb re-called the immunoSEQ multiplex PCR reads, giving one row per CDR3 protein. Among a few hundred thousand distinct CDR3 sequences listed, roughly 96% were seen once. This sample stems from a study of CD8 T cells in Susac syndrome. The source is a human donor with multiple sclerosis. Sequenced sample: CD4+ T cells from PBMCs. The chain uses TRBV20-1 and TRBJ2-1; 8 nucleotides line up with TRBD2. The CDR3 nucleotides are TGCAGTGCTAGCGGGGGGGTTAGGAATGAGCAGTTCTTC. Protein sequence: CSASGGVRNEQFF.